The 21 T cell receptor beta chains listed next were all sequenced from one sample in a study of vaccination and CD4 T cells after COVID-19. With the Oncomine TCR Beta short-read assay, DNA from cultured CD4+ T cells was sequenced. TCRdb re-analysed the PCR reads in MiXCR, keeping a single row per CDR3 protein. The table lists about 10,000 distinct CDR3 sequences, roughly a third of them singletons. These receptors' antigens are unknown. Treatment in this sample: roughly 11-day PBMC culture with coronavirus spike peptide pools or control peptides (ViraFEST assay). Gathered ahead of the COVID-19 pandemic (2011-2018) were the CD4+ T cells of the unexposed donor. The sample comprised CD4+ T cells from blood, cultured in vitro. The receptors stem from a human donor in good health.

There are a few counts of this clonotype. V is TRBV12-3 or TRBV12-4 and J is TRBJ1-5; the match to TRBD1 covers 7 bases. The J segment lost 7 bases and the V segment lost 6 bases, leaving 9 bases of the junction unmatched. The CDR3 has 14 amino acids. Here the CDR3 reads CASSLQGPEQPQHF. In DNA, the CDR3 is TGTGCCAGCAGCCTACAGGGGCCGGAACAGCCCCAGCATTTT.

The chain couples TRBV5-8 to TRBJ1-2; possibly TRBD1 for D (5 bases). V gave up 2 bases and J gave up 6 bases, with 14 bases separating them. The CDR3 is made up of 14 amino acids. Per the germline V gene, CDR1 is SGHTS and CDR2 is YDEGEE. The CDR3 spells CASSFWEPGHGYTF. In DNA, the CDR3 is TGTGCCAGCAGCTTTTGGGAGCCGGGGCATGGCTACACCTTC.

The chain combines TRBV9 with TRBJ1-6; D is perhaps TRBD1 (5 bases). The germline V gene has CDR1 SGDLS and CDR2 YYNGEE. This CDR3 has 14 amino acids. Trimming took 1 base from V and 8 from J, leaving 10 bases between them. For the CDR3, the DNA is TGTGCCAGCAGCGTATCCAGGGCGGATTCACCCCTCCACTTT. It specifies CASSVSRADSPLHF.

The rearrangement joins TRBV11-2 to TRBJ1-1; tentatively, D is TRBD1 (5 bases). Germline values: CDR1 SGHAT, CDR2 FQNNGV. CDR3 length equals 15 residues. V lost 4 bases and J 3 bases, leaving 15 bases between the germline ends. The CDR3 spells CASSSIRGAYTEAFF. The CDR3 DNA is TGTGCCAGCAGCTCGATCAGAGGGGCTTACACTGAAGCTTTCTTT.

This clonotype showed up just a few times. The chain carries TRBV20-1 and TRBJ1-2; the match to TRBD1 covers 7 bases. The length of the CDR3 is 13 residues. Germline values: CDR1 DFQATT, CDR2 SNEGSKA (reference sequence). V lost 5 bases to trimming and J lost 10 bases; unmatched junction nucleotides: 13. The chain's CDR3 is CSASRQGRLDYTF. The DNA of the CDR3 is TGCAGTGCTTCAAGACAGGGAAGGTTGGACTACACCTTC.

This rearrangement joins TRBV14 to TRBJ1-2; D uncertain. Looked up from germline, CDR1 is SGHDN and CDR2 is FVKESK. Trimming cost V 4 bases and J 4 bases, with 10 bases left between them. The CDR3 is 13 residues long. CDR3: CASSPNVLYGYTF. DNA for the CDR3: TGTGCCAGCAGCCCCAACGTTCTCTATGGCTACACCTTC.

The CDR3 sequence: CSAAGENNSPLHF. Written as DNA, the CDR3 is TGCAGTGCTGCAGGGGAAAATAATTCACCCCTCCACTTT. The genes are TRBV20-1 and TRBJ1-6, with D perhaps matching TRBD1 (6 bases). V was pared by 5 bases and J by 5 bases, with 10 bases between. This CDR3 contains 13 residues. Germline V gene sequence: CDR1 DFQATT, CDR2 SNEGSKA (reference sequence).

V gene TRBV27 combines with J gene TRBJ2-1; TRBD2 matches 11 bases. Germline values: CDR1 MNHEY, CDR2 SMNVEV (reference sequence). V shed 2 bases, J shed 10 bases, and the junction held 7 bases outside the gene matches. The CDR3 consists of 15 residues. CDR3 loop: CASSLMVAGGREQFF. The DNA for the CDR3 is TGTGCCAGCAGTTTAATGGTAGCGGGGGGGCGGGAGCAGTTCTTC.

This chain connects TRBV15 to TRBJ2-2; TRBD1 is a possible D gene (7 bases). The CDR3 is 13 amino acids. The germline gives CDR1 LNHNV, CDR2 YYDKDF (reference sequence). Trimming removed 8 bases at V and 7 bases at J, with 14 bases between. The CDR3 bases are TGTGCCACCTTGCAGGGGGGTAACGGGGAGCTGTTTTTT. Translation: CATLQGGNGELFF.

The chain couples TRBV6-5 to TRBJ2-3; 7 nucleotides line up with TRBD1. The CDR3 is made up of 14 amino acids. Per germline, CDR1 MNHEY and CDR2 SVGAGI. V shed 4 bases and J 3 bases; nucleotides not matched to a gene: 4. CDR3 amino acids: CASSSGQETDTQYF. In DNA form, the CDR3 reads TGTGCCAGCAGTTCCGGACAGGAGACAGATACGCAGTATTTT.

This chain uses TRBV6-5 with TRBJ1-1; tentative D call: TRBD1 (6 bases). Germline loops: CDR1 MNHEY, CDR2 SVGAGI. V was clipped by 3 bases and J by 10 bases, with 12 bases between them. There are 12 residues in the CDR3. The CDR3 nucleotides are TGTGCCAGCAGTTATGGGGGCTCGGGAGCTTTCTTT. Amino acids: CASSYGGSGAFF.

This clonotype has a handful of counts. The rearrangement links TRBV20-1 to TRBJ1-1; TRBD1 aligns across 7 bases. In germline, CDR1 is DFQATT, CDR2 SNEGSKA (reference sequence). J was trimmed by 3 bases and V by 6 bases; bases with no gene match: 7. The CDR3 is made up of 13 amino acids. CDR3: CSAKTGLDTEAFF. As DNA, the CDR3 is TGCAGTGCGAAGACAGGGTTGGACACTGAAGCTTTCTTT.

As regards this clonotype: One end of the junction is discordant with germline, which a read error may explain. This rearrangement joins TRBV5-4 to TRBJ1-1; tentatively, D is TRBD1 (5 bases). CDR1 SGHNT and CDR2 YYREEE come from the germline V gene (reference sequence). This CDR3 spans 14 amino acids. The DNA of the CDR3 is TGTGTCAGCAGCTACGGACACCCTGACACTGAAGCTTTCTTT. Amino acid sequence: CVSSYGHPDTEAFF.

The rearrangement uses TRBV9 and TRBJ2-5, with 7 bases lining up with TRBD2. CDR1 SGDLS and CDR2 YYNGEE come from the germline V gene. There are 16 residues in the CDR3. After removal of 0 bases from V and 5 bases from J, the junction contained 10 bases not matched to a gene. In nucleotides, the CDR3 is TGTGCCAGCAGCGTAGGGGTTGGCGGGGGAAGCGAGACCCAGTACTTC. Encoded protein: CASSVGVGGGSETQYF.

The CDR3 here is CSARDGGGKETQYF. In DNA, the CDR3 is TGCAGTGCTAGAGATGGCGGGGGAAAAGAGACCCAGTACTTC. The chain links TRBV20-1 to TRBJ2-5; 7 positions agree with TRBD2. The germline V gene has CDR1 DFQATT and CDR2 SNEGSKA (reference sequence). CDR3 size: 14 residues. J lost 3 bases, V lost 0 bases, and 4 bases had no gene match.

The chain couples TRBV6-1 to TRBJ2-7; D perhaps matches TRBD1 (6 bases). Per germline, CDR1 MNHNS and CDR2 SASEGT. This CDR3 region has 14 residues. Trimming removed 6 bases from V and 3 bases from J, with 15 bases in between. The CDR3 region has the DNA TGTGCCAGCAGCGCACAGGGTATCGACTACGAGCAGTACTTC. Amino acid sequence: CASSAQGIDYEQYF.

There are a few counts of this clonotype. The chain couples TRBV7-9 to TRBJ2-3; D possibly corresponds to TRBD2 (6 bases). Germline CDR1 and CDR2: SEHNR and FQNEAQ (reference sequence). The CDR3 is made up of 15 amino acids. Between the trimmed V and J ends, which lost 4 bases and 2 bases, there was a span of 13 bases. The CDR3 DNA is TGTGCCAGCAGCTCGAGACTAGAAGCCACAGATACGCAGTATTTT. Protein: CASSSRLEATDTQYF.

The CDR3 is CASSLTNTEAFF. DNA for the CDR3: TGTGCCAGCAGCTTAACGAACACTGAAGCTTTCTTT. This chain joins TRBV5-4 and TRBJ1-1; no firm D call. The V end was cut by 2 bases, the J end by 1 base, with 3 bases between. CDR1 and CDR2 from the germline V gene are SGHNT and YYREEE (reference sequence). The CDR3 length is 12 residues.

This clonotype was found a few times. The chain is built from TRBV20-1 and TRBJ2-4; D is unresolved. Deletions cut 1 base from V and 7 bases from J, with 8 bases between. Germline CDR1 reads DFQATT; CDR2 reads SNEGSKA (reference sequence). CDR3 length: 12 amino acids. CDR3 sequence (DNA): TGCAGTGCTAGAGCCCTGGGGAACATTCAGTACTTC. This encodes CSARALGNIQYF.

V gene TRBV2 combines with J gene TRBJ2-3, with TRBD2 matching over 14 bases. The CDR3 is 16 amino acids. Trimming removed 6 bases from V and 6 bases from J; junction bases left unmatched: 8. Germline values: CDR1 SNHLY, CDR2 FYNNEI. The CDR3, as DNA: TGTGCCAGCAGGAGGACTAGCGGGGGGACGGGGGATACGCAGTATTTT. Encoded protein: CASRRTSGGTGDTQYF.

J is TRBJ2-1 and V is TRBV29-1, with TRBD1 matching over 11 bases. The CDR3 spans 14 residues. V lost 6 bases and J lost 4; bases outside the gene matches: 5. The germline V gene encodes CDR1 SQVTM and CDR2 ANQGSEA. Here the CDR3 DNA reads TGCAGCGTCCCAGGACAGGGGGCTTACAATGAGCAGTTCTTC. It translates to CSVPGQGAYNEQFF.